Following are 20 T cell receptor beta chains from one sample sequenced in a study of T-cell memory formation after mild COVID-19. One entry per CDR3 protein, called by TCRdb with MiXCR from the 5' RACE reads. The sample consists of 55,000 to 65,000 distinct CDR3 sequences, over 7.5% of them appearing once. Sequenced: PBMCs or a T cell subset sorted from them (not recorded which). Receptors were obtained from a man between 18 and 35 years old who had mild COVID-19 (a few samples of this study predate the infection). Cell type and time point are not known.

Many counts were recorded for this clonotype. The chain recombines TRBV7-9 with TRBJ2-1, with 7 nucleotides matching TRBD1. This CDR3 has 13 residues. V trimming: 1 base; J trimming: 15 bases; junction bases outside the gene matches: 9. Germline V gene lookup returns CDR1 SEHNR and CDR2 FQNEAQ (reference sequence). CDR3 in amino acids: CASSLEDRLSRFF. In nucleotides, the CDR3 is TGTGCCAGCAGCTTAGAGGACAGGCTGTCGCGGTTCTTC.

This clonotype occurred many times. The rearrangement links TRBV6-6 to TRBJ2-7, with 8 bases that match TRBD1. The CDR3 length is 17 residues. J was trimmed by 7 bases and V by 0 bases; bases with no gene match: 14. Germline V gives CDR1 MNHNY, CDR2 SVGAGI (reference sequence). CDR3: CASSYSYGTGPFGEQYF. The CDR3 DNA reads TGTGCCAGCAGTTACTCGTATGGGACAGGCCCTTTTGGGGAGCAGTACTTC.

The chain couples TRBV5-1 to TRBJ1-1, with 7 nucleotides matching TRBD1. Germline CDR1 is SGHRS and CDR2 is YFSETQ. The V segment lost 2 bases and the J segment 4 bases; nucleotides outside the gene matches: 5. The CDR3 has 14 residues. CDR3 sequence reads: CASSLGGDLTEAFF. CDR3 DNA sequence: TGCGCCAGCAGCTTAGGGGGCGACCTCACTGAAGCTTTCTTT.

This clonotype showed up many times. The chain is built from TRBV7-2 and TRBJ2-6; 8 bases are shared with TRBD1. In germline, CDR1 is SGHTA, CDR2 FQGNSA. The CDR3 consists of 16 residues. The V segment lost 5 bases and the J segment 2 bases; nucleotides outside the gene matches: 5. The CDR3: CASSTRTGPGANVLTF. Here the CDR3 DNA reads TGTGCCAGCAGCACCCGGACAGGGCCTGGGGCCAACGTCCTGACTTTC.

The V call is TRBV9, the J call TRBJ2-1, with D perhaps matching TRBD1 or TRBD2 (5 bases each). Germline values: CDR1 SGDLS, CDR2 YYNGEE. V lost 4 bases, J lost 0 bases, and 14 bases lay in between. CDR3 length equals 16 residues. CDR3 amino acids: CASSPRGSRSYNEQFF. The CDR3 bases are TGTGCCAGCAGCCCGAGGGGCAGCCGCTCCTACAATGAGCAGTTCTTC.

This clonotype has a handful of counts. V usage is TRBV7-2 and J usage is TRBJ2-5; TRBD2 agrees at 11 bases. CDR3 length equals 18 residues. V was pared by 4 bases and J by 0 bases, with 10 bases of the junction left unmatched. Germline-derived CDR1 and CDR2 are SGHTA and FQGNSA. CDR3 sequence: CASSYLGRTSGHQETQYF. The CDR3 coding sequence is TGTGCCAGCAGCTACCTAGGCCGGACTAGCGGGCACCAAGAGACCCAGTACTTC.

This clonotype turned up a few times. The CDR3 DNA follows: TGCGCCAGCAGCTTGGGACAGAACTATGGCTACACCTTC. Translated, it gives CASSLGQNYGYTF. The chain carries TRBV5-1 and TRBJ1-2; possible D gene TRBD1, 5 bases. Germline loops: CDR1 SGHRS, CDR2 YFSETQ. V lost 0 bases, J lost 2 bases, and 5 bases lay in between. The CDR3 loop spans 13 amino acids.

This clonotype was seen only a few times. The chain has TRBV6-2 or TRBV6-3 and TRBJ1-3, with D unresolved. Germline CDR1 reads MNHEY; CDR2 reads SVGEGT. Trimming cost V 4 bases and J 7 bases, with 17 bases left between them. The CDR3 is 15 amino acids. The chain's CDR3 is CASSSQGPRRNTIYF. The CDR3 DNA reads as TGTGCCAGCAGTTCTCAAGGACCCAGGAGGAACACCATATATTTT.

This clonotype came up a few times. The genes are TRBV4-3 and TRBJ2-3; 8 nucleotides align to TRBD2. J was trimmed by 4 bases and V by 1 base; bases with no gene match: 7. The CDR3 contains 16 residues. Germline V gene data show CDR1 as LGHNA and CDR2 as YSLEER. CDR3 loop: CASSQVDGGAPDTQYF. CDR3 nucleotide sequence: TGCGCCAGCAGCCAAGTGGACGGGGGGGCCCCAGATACGCAGTATTTT.

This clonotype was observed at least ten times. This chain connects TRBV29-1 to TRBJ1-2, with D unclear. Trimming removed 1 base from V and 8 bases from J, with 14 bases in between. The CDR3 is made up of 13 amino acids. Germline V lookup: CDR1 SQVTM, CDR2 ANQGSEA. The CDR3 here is CSVEVQPRLGYTF. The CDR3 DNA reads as TGCAGCGTTGAAGTACAGCCACGCTTGGGCTACACCTTC. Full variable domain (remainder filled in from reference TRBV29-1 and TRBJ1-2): SAVISQKPSRDICQRGTSLTIQCQVDSQVTMMFWYRQQPGQSLTLIATANQGSEATYESGFVIDKFPISRPNLTFSTLTVSNMSPEDSSIYLCSVEVQPRLGYTFGSGTRLTVV.

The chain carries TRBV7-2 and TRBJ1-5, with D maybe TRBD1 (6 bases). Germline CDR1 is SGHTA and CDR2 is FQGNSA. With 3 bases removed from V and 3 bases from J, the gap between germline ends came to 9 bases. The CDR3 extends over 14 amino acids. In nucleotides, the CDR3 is TGTGCCAGCAGCTTCGGGGGCACCAATCAGCCCCAGCATTTT. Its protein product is CASSFGGTNQPQHF.

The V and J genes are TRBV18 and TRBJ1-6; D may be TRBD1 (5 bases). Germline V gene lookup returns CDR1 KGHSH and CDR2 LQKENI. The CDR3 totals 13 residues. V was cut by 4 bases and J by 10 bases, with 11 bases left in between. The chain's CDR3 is CASSRDPESPLHF. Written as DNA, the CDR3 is TGTGCCAGCTCACGGGACCCGGAATCACCCCTCCACTTT.

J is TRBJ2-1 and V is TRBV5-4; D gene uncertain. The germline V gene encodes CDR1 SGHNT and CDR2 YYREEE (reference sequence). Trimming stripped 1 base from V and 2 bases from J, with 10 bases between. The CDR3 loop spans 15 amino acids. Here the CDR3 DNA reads TGTGCCAGCAGCTTGCAAGGCGTGACCTACAATGAGCAGTTCTTC. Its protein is CASSLQGVTYNEQFF.

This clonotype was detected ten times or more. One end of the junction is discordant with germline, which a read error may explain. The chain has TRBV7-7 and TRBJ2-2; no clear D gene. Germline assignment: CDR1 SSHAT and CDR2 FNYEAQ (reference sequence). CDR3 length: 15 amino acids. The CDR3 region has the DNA TGTGCTAGCAGCTTAGGTGGGATCAACACCGGGGAGCTGTTTTTT. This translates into CASSLGGINTGELFF.

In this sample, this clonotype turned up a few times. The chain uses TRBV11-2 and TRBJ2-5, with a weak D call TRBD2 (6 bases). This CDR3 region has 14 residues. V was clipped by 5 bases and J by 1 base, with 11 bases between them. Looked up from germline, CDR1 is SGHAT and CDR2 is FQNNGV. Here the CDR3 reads CASSIGTSQETQYF. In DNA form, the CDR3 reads TGTGCCAGCAGCATAGGGACTTCCCAAGAGACCCAGTACTTC.

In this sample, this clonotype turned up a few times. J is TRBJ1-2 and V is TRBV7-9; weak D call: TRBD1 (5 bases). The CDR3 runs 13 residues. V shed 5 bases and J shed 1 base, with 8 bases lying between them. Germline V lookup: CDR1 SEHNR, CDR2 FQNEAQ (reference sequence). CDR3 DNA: TGTGCCAGCAGCCCCCAGGGTAACTATGGCTACACCTTC. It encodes CASSPQGNYGYTF.

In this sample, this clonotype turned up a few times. The CDR3 loop is CASSLVTGKETQYF. CDR3 bases: TGTGCCAGCAGCTTAGTAACGGGAAAAGAGACCCAGTACTTC. The genes are TRBV7-2 and TRBJ2-5, with D possibly being TRBD2 (5 bases). CDR1 is SGHTA and CDR2 is FQGNSA in the germline V gene. V lost 1 base to trimming and J lost 3 bases, with 9 bases between them. CDR3 length equals 14 residues.

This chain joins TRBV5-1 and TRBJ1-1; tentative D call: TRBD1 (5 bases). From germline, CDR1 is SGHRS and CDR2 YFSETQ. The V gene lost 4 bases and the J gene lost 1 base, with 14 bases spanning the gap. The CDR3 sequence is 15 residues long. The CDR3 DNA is TGCGCCAGCAGCCGGGGGTCGCTCGAGAACACTGAAGCTTTCTTT. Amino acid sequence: CASSRGSLENTEAFF.

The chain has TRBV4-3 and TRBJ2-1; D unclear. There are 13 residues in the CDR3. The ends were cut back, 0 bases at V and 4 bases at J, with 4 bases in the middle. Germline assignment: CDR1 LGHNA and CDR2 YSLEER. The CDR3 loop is CASSQERYNEQFF. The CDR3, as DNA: TGCGCCAGCAGCCAAGAACGTTACAATGAGCAGTTCTTC.

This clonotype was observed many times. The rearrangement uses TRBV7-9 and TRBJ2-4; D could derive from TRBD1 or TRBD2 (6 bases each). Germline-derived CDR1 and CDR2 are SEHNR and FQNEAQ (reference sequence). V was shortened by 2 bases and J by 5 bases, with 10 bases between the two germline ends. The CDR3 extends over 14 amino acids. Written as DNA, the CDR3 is TGTGCCAGCAGCTTACGGGGGCCCCAAAACATTCAGTACTTC. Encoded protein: CASSLRGPQNIQYF.